This passage covers 20 T cell receptor beta chains from one sample sequenced in a study of blood T cells in healthy people across ages. Sample-barcoded 5' priming and a J-beta primer mix drove a second PCR of roughly 7 to 11 cycles. TCRdb used MiXCR to reprocess the 5' RACE reads, holding one entry per CDR3 protein. The sample holds 600,000 to 800,000 distinct CDR3 sequences, around 20% seen once. Sequenced input: blood. These receptors all come from a man in his 70s in good health.

The genes are TRBV7-2 and TRBJ1-4; D may be TRBD1 (5 bases). This CDR3 is built from 19 residues. Germline V gene sequence: CDR1 SGHTA, CDR2 FQGNSA. The V end was cut by 1 base, the J end by 3 bases, with 21 bases between. In DNA form, the CDR3 reads TGTGCCAGCAGCTTAGAGGGGTCGGGCCGGGTGCAGTCTAATGAAAAACTGTTTTTT. This translates into CASSLEGSGRVQSNEKLFF.

Details on this clonotype: At one of its ends the junction is not consistent with the germline gene, which may arise from a read error. The V and J genes are TRBV12-3 or TRBV12-4 and TRBJ2-5, with TRBD2 matching over 12 bases. The DNA end is a closer match to TRBJ2-7, so the J assignment may be wrong. The CDR3 has 16 amino acids. The chain's CDR3 is CAGRLTSGSLRFEQYF. CDR3 DNA sequence: TGTGCCGGCAGACTGACTAGCGGGAGTCTTAGGTTCGAGCAGTACTTC.

The V call is TRBV18, the J call TRBJ1-1, with TRBD1 identical over 7 bases. The CDR3 has 14 residues. The germline V gene has CDR1 KGHSH and CDR2 LQKENI. The junction had 6 bases not matched to a gene; V was cut back by 2 bases and J by 6 bases. In DNA form, the CDR3 reads TGTGCCAGCTCACCAGATACAGGGGCGGCTGAAGCTTTCTTT. Residues: CASSPDTGAAEAFF.

The V call is TRBV2, the J call TRBJ1-5; 7 nucleotides line up with TRBD1. V was pared by 8 bases and J by 0 bases, with 4 bases of the junction left unmatched. Germline V gene sequence: CDR1 SNHLY, CDR2 FYNNEI. The CDR3 is 14 amino acids. CDR3 protein: CASRQGNSNQPQHF. The CDR3 coding sequence is TGTGCCAGCCGACAGGGAAATAGCAATCAGCCCCAGCATTTT.

There are a few counts of this clonotype. The chain has TRBV6-1 and TRBJ1-2; D call uncertain. Germline lookup yields CDR1 MNHNS and CDR2 SASEGT. The CDR3 is made up of 13 amino acids. V lost 0 bases to trimming and J lost 10 bases, with 12 bases between them. The CDR3 sequence: CASSEASRLDYTF. The CDR3 region has the DNA TGTGCCAGCAGTGAAGCGTCCCGACTCGACTACACCTTC.

This clonotype was observed a single time. Its ends do not fully match the called genes, so a read error is possible. This rearrangement joins TRBV25-1 to TRBJ2-5, with D unclear. The CDR3 length is 13 residues. Germline CDR1 is MGHDK and CDR2 is SYGVNS. CDR3 bases: TGTGCCAGCAGTGATCTAGGCGGAGAGGCCCAGTACTTC. It is translated as CASSDLGGEAQYF.

The chain combines TRBV29-1 with TRBJ2-1; 7 bases are a match to TRBD2. The trim removed 6 bases at V and 9 bases at J, leaving 14 bases unmatched. The CDR3 spans 14 residues. Germline assignment: CDR1 SQVTM and CDR2 ANQGSEA. As DNA, the CDR3 is TGCAGCGTCGACCCCTGGGAGGGCTTCTCTGAGCAGTTCTTC. Translating it yields CSVDPWEGFSEQFF.

The genes are TRBV28 and TRBJ2-5; TRBD2 matches 16 bases. Near its end, the DNA agrees better with TRBJ2-1, so the J call may be wrong. CDR1 is MDHEN, CDR2 SYDVKM, per germline. The CDR3 has 16 residues. CDR3 region: CASIISGTSGRAEQFF. Here the CDR3 DNA reads TGTGCCAGCATTATATCCGGGACTAGCGGGAGGGCTGAGCAGTTCTTC.

The CDR3 nucleotides read TGCAGTGCTAGACCGGGACTACACTCCTACGAGCAGTACTTC. Translation gives CSARPGLHSYEQYF. The chain joins TRBV20-1 to TRBJ2-7, with 7 nucleotides matching TRBD2. CDR1 is DFQATT, CDR2 SNEGSKA, per germline (reference sequence). This CDR3 contains 14 residues. The J segment lost 0 bases and the V segment lost 2 bases, leaving 4 bases of the junction unmatched.

The genes are TRBV18 and TRBJ2-1; TRBD2 aligns across 7 bases. CDR1 and CDR2 (germline): KGHSH, LQKENI. V shed 6 bases, J shed 0 bases, and the junction held 8 bases outside the gene matches. This CDR3 is 16 amino acids long. The CDR3 reads CASSPAGGSSYNEQFF. The CDR3 coding sequence is TGTGCCAGCTCCCCCGCTGGCGGGAGCTCCTACAATGAGCAGTTCTTC.

The rearrangement links TRBV6-2 or TRBV6-3 to TRBJ2-1; 7 positions match TRBD1. With 7 bases clipped from V and 3 bases from J, the junction kept 12 bases outside the gene matches. CDR1 MNHEY and CDR2 SVGEGT come from the germline V gene. The CDR3 totals 16 residues. CDR3 DNA sequence: TGTGCCAGCACCAGGACAGGAGGACACCTCTACAATGAGCAGTTCTTC. This encodes CASTRTGGHLYNEQFF.

The rearrangement links TRBV7-2 to TRBJ2-1; 8 bases are a match to TRBD1. CDR3 length: 14 amino acids. The germline gives CDR1 SGHTA, CDR2 FQGNSA. With V trimmed by 8 bases and J by 3 bases, 6 bases remained unmatched. This CDR3 is CASGRGTGYNEQFF. Written as DNA, the CDR3 is TGTGCCAGCGGCCGCGGGACAGGCTACAATGAGCAGTTCTTC.

This clonotype was picked up a small number of times. A junction end diverges from the germline sequence, so it may reflect a read error. CDR3 in DNA: TGTACCAGCAGCCAGGGACAGGTTGCGGAGTACTTC. This translates into CTSSQGQVAEYF. The J gene is TRBJ2-4, the V gene TRBV3-1; TRBD1 matches at 8 bases. CDR1 LGHDT and CDR2 YNNKEL come from the germline V gene (reference sequence). The CDR3 length is 12 residues.

V usage is TRBV5-1 and J usage is TRBJ1-1, with TRBD1 as a possible D gene (5 bases). Germline assignment: CDR1 SGHRS and CDR2 YFSETQ. V was cut by 4 bases and J by 2 bases, with 15 bases left in between. The length of the CDR3 is 15 residues. The CDR3: CASSPGTSLNTEAFF. The CDR3 region has the DNA TGCGCCAGCAGCCCCGGGACTTCGCTAAACACTGAAGCTTTCTTT.

This clonotype was observed a handful of times. The rearrangement joins TRBV6-2 or TRBV6-3 to TRBJ1-2; TRBD1 agrees at 8 bases. The CDR3 extends over 17 amino acids. Trimming cost V 0 bases and J 0 bases; bases outside gene matches: 6. Germline V gene data show CDR1 as MNHEY and CDR2 as SVGEGT. The CDR3 DNA sequence: TGTGCCAGCAGTTACTCGACAGGGGACCTAGCTAACTATGGCTACACCTTC. It codes for CASSYSTGDLANYGYTF.

This clonotype was picked up a small number of times. This rearrangement joins TRBV20-1 to TRBJ1-2; D gene uncertain. The V end was cut by 1 base, the J end by 1 base, with 10 bases between. This CDR3 has 14 residues. Germline CDR1 DFQATT, CDR2 SNEGSKA (reference sequence). The CDR3 sequence is CSARGSGDNYGYTF. The CDR3 DNA follows: TGCAGTGCTAGAGGGTCCGGGGATAACTATGGCTACACCTTC.

CDR3 sequence: CASREGPSQETQYF. CDR3 nucleotides: TGTGCCAGCAGAGAAGGACCGAGTCAAGAGACCCAGTACTTC. The V gene is TRBV7-9, the J gene TRBJ2-5; no reliable D call. The germline V and J ends were trimmed by 6 bases and 2 bases, with 13 bases remaining between them. Germline assignment: CDR1 SEHNR and CDR2 FQNEAQ (reference sequence). The CDR3 length is 14 residues. Looking up the rest from reference TRBV7-9 and TRBJ2-5 gives the full variable domain: DTGVSQNPRHKITKRGQNVTFRCDPISEHNRLYWYRQTLGQGPEFLTYFQNEAQLEKSRLLSDRFSAERPKGSFSTLEIQRTEQGDSAMYLCASREGPSQETQYFGPGTRLLVL.

This clonotype was observed at least ten times. At one end, the junction sequence differs from germline, possibly due to a read error. This rearrangement joins TRBV24-1 to TRBJ2-7, with a possible D match to TRBD2 (6 bases). CDR3 length equals 13 residues. Germline values: CDR1 KGHDR, CDR2 SFDVKD. DNA for the CDR3: TGTGCCACCAGTGATTTCCAGGAGGGAACAGGCCTATTC. Its translation is CATSDFQEGTGLF.

The chain couples TRBV20-1 to TRBJ2-6; 8 bases map to TRBD1. The CDR3 has 19 residues. Per the germline V gene, CDR1 is DFQATT and CDR2 is SNEGSKA (reference sequence). V shed 3 bases, J shed 0 bases, and the junction held 13 bases outside the gene matches. In nucleotides, the CDR3 is TGCAGTGCTAGGGGGGTTACAGGGGGTCAACACTCTGGGGCCAACGTCCTGACTTTC. Protein sequence: CSARGVTGGQHSGANVLTF.

At least ten counts were recorded for this clonotype. The genes are TRBV5-6 and TRBJ2-5, with 7 bases identical to TRBD1. The junction had 5 bases not matched to a gene; V was cut back by 2 bases and J by 1 base. This CDR3 comprises 15 residues. The germline CDR1 and CDR2 sequences are SGHDT and YYEEEE. The CDR3 coding sequence is TGTGCCAGCAGCTTAGGACAGGACCTCCAAGAGACCCAGTACTTC. It codes for CASSLGQDLQETQYF.